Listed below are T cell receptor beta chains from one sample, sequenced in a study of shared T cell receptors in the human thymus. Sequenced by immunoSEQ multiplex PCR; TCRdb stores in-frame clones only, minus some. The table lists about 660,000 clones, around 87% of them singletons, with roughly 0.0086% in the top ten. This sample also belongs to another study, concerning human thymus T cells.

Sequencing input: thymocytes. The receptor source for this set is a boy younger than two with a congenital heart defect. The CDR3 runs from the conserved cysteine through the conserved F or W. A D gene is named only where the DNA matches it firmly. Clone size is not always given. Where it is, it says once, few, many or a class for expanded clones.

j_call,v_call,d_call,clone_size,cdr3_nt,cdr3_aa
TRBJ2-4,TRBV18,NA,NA,TGTGCCAGCTCACCGCCGACAAGGCAAAACATTCAGTACTTC,CASSPPTRQNIQYF
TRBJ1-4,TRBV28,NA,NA,TGTGCCAGCAGTTTCGGGGGGCAAGGGGAAAAACTGTTTTTT,CASSFGGQGEKLFF
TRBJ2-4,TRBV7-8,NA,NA,TGTGCCAGCAGATTAGGGGGGTTCGGGGCGGGGGCCAAAAACATTCAGTACTTC,CASRLGGFGAGAKNIQYF
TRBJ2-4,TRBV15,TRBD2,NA,TGTGCCACTCGGTGGATAGCGGGGGGGCTAGCCAAAAACATTCAGTACTTC,CATRWIAGGLAKNIQYF
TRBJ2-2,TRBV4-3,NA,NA,TGCGCCAGCAGCCACCCGTCCCTGCCCGGGGACGGGGAGCTGTTTTTT,CASSHPSLPGDGELFF
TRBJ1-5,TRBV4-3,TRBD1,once,TGCGCCAGCAGCCACTCGGACAGGGATCAGCCCCAGCATTTT,CASSHSDRDQPQHF
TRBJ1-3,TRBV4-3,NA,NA,TGCGCCAGCAGCCAAGGTCTCACACAGGGTTCTGGAAACACCATATATTTT,CASSQGLTQGSGNTIYF
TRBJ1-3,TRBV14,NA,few,TGTGCCAGCAGCCCTCACAGGTCCGGAAACACCATATATTTT,CASSPHRSGNTIYF
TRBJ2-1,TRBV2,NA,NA,TGTGCCAGCAGTGGAGACAGGGACAGCGGGAGTCCCTACAATGAGCAGTTCTTC,CASSGDRDSGSPYNEQFF
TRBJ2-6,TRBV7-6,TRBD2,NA,TGTGCCAGCAGCTTTTCTGGGGGGGGCTCTGGGGCCAACGTCCTGACTTTC,CASSFSGGGSGANVLTF
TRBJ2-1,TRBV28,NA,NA,TGTGCCAGCAAGGCCTTGTTGGGCTCCAATGAGCAGTTCTTC,CASKALLGSNEQFF
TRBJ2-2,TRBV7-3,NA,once,TGTGCCAGCAGCTTTTACCCCAGGGGTTTGGGCACCGGGGAGCTGTTTTTT,CASSFYPRGLGTGELFF
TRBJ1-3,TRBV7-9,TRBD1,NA,TGTGCCAGCTCTCAGGGGACAGACTCTGGAAACACCATATATTTT,CASSQGTDSGNTIYF
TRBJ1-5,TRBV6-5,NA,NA,TGTGCCAGCAGTACCTCGGGTATCGGTAAACAGCCCCAGCATTTT,CASSTSGIGKQPQHF
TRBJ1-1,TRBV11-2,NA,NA,TGTGCCAGCAGCTTAATTGGGGCCCCTACAGGGCTGAACACTGAAGCTTTCTTT,CASSLIGAPTGLNTEAFF
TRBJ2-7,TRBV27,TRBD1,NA,TGTGCCAGCAGTTTTGCCGGACAGGGTTTCTCCTACGAGCAGTACTTC,CASSFAGQGFSYEQYF
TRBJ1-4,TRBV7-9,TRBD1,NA,TGTGCCAGCAGCAGTGGACAGGGGGCAACTAATGAAAAACTGTTTTTT,CASSSGQGATNEKLFF
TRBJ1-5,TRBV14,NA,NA,TGTGCCAGCAGCCAAACTCTCGATCAGCCCCAGCATTTT,CASSQTLDQPQHF
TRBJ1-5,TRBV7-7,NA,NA,TGTGCTAGCAGCTTACGACGGACAGCTAATCAGCCCCAGCATTTT,CASSLRRTANQPQHF
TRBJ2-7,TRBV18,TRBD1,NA,TGTGCCAGCTCACAAGGACAGGGGGCGGGGGAGCAGTACTTC,CASSQGQGAGEQYF
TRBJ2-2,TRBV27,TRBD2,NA,TGTGCCAGCAGTTTACGACTAGCCAGCACCGGGGAGCTGTTTTTT,CASSLRLASTGELFF
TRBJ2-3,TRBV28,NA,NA,TGTGCCAGCAGTGCGGGACAGACCTCTAGCACAGATACGCAGTATTTT,CASSAGQTSSTDTQYF
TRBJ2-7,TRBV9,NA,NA,TGTGCCAGCAGCGTAGGTACAGGGAGGGAGGAGGGGCAGTACTTC,CASSVGTGREEGQYF
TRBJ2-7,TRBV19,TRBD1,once,TGTGCCAGTACCCAGACAGGGGGCTCCTACGAGCAGTACTTC,CASTQTGGSYEQYF
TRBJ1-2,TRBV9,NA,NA,TGTGCCAGCAGCATAGACTATGTAAACTATGGCTACACCTTC,CASSIDYVNYGYTF
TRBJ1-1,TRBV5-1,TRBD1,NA,TGCGCCAGCAGCTTGCCAGGGGGTGAGGCTGAAGCTTTCTTT,CASSLPGGEAEAFF
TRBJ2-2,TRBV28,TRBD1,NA,TGTGCCAGCAGTTATGGGACAGGGTCTGGGGGAGTTACCGGGGAGCTGTTTTTT,CASSYGTGSGGVTGELFF
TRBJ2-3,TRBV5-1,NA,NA,TGCGCCAGCAGCTTGGCCGCGGGAGATACGCAGTATTTT,CASSLAAGDTQYF
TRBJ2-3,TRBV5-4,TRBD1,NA,TGTGCCAGCAGCTACCGTGCCCACAGGGGTGGCGCAGATACGCAGTATTTT,CASSYRAHRGGADTQYF
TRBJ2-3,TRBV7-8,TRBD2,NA,TGTGCCAGCAGCTCTAGCGGGGGAACAGATACGCAGTATTTT,CASSSSGGTDTQYF
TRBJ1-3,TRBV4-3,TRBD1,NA,TGCGCCAGCAGACGGGACAGGTCTGGAAACACCATATATTTT,CASRRDRSGNTIYF
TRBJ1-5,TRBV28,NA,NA,TGTGCCAGCAGTTTAAGCTGGGGCGTTTATAGCAATCAGCCCCAGCATTTT,CASSLSWGVYSNQPQHF
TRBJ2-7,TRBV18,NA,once,TGTGCCAGCTTTAGGGGAGGCTCCTACGAGCAGTACTTC,CASFRGGSYEQYF
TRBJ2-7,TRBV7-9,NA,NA,TGTGCCAGCAGCTTAGCGGCGGGGTCAGGGTACTACGAGCAGTACTTC,CASSLAAGSGYYEQYF